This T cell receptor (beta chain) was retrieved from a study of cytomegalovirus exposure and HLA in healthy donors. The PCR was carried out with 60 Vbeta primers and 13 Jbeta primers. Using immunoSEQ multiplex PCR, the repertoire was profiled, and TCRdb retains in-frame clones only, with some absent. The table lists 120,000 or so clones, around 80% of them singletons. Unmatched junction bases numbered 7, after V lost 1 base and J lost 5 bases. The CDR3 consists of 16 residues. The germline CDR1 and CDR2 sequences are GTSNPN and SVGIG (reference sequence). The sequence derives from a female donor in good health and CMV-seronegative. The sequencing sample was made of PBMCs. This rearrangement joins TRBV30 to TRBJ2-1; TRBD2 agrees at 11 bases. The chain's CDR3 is CAWSGPGLADHNEQFF. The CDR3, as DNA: TGTGCCTGGAGTGGCCCGGGACTAGCGGACCACAATGAGCAGTTCTTC.